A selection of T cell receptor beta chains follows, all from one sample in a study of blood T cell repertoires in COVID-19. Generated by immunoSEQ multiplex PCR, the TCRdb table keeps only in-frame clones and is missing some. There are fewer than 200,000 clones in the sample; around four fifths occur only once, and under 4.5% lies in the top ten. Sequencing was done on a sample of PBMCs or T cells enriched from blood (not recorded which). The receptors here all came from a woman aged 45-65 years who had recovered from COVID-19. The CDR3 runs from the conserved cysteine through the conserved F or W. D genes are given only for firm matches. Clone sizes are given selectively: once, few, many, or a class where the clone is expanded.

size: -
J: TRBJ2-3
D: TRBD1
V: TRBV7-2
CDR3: CASSLGQGITDTQYF
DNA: TGTGCCAGCAGCTTAGGACAGGGGATCACAGATACGCAGTATTTT

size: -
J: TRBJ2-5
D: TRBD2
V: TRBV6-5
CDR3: CASTKLALDGETQYF
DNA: TGTGCCAGCACCAAACTAGCGCTGGACGGAGAGACCCAGTACTTC

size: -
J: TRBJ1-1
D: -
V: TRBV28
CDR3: CASSSHMNTEAFF
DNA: TGTGCCAGCAGTTCTCACATGAACACTGAAGCTTTCTTT

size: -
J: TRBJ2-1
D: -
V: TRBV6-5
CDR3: CASSSTGLVSNEQFF
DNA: TGTGCCAGCAGTTCAACAGGGTTGGTAAGCAATGAGCAGTTCTTC

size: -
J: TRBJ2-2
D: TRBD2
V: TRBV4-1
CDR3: CASSQDRGTAGGRELFF
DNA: TGCGCCAGCAGCCAAGATCGGGGAACAGCGGGAGGACGGGAGCTGTTTTTT

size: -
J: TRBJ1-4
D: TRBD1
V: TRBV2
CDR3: CASSGQGATNEKLFF
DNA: TGTGCCAGCAGTGGACAGGGGGCTACTAATGAAAAACTGTTTTTT

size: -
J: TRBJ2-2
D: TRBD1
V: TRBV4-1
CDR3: CASRQGSAGELFF
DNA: TGCGCCAGCCGACAGGGATCGGCCGGGGAGCTGTTTTTT

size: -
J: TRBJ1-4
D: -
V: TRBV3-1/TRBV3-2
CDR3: CASSGRQAGANEKLFF
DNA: TGTGCCAGCAGCGGTCGACAGGCAGGGGCTAATGAAAAACTGTTTTTT

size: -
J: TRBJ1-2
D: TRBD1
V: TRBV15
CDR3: CATQSDRRVTNYGYTF
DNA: TGTGCCACCCAGTCGGACAGGAGAGTTACTAACTATGGCTACACCTTC

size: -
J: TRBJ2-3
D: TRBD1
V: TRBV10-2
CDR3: CASSEFSGQGADTQYF
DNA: TGCGCCAGCAGTGAGTTCTCGGGACAGGGTGCAGATACGCAGTATTTT

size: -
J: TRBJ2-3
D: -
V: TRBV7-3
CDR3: CASSLIVGDTQYF
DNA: TGTGCCAGCAGCTTAATAGTCGGGGATACGCAGTATTTT

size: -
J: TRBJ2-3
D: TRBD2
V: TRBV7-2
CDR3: CASSIGLVGDTQYF
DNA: TGTGCCAGCAGCATAGGACTAGTTGGAGATACGCAGTATTTT

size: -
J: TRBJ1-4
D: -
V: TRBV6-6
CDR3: CASSYEAGAKKLFF
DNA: TGTGCCAGCAGTTACGAGGCAGGGGCGAAAAAACTGTTTTTT

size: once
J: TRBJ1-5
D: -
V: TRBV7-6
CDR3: CASSLIPQADSNQPQHF
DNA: TGTGCCAGCAGCTTAATTCCGCAGGCAGATAGCAATCAGCCCCAGCATTTT

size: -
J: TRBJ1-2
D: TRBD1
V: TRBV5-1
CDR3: CASSFNRGDYGYTF
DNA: TGCGCCAGCAGCTTCAACAGGGGGGACTATGGCTACACCTTC

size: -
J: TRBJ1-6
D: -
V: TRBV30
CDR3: CAWSVSGLNSPLHF
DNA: TGTGCCTGGAGTGTATCGGGACTAAATTCACCCCTCCACTTT

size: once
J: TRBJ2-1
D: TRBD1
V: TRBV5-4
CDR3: CASRATGGSYNEQFF
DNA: TGTGCCAGCAGAGCAACAGGGGGCTCCTACAATGAGCAGTTCTTC

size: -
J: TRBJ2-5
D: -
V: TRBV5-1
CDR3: CASSLGGGETQYF
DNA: TGCGCCAGCAGCTTGGGAGGGGGTGAGACCCAGTACTTC

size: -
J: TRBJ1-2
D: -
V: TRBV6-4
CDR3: CASSVAGGQNGYTF
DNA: TGTGCCAGCAGTGTTGCGGGCGGCCAGAATGGCTACACCTTC

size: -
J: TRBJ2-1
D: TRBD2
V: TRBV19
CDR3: CASSTPGLAGVEQFF
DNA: TGTGCCAGTAGTACCCCGGGACTAGCGGGGGTCGAGCAGTTCTTC

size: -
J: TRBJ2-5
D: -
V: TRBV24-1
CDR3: CATLPSETQYF
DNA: TGTGCCACCCTTCCCTCAGAGACCCAGTACTTC

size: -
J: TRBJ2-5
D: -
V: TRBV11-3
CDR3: CASSLGGADQETQYF
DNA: TGTGCCAGCAGCTTAGGGGGAGCGGATCAAGAGACCCAGTACTTC

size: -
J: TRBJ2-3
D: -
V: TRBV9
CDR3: CASSVAGGPRDTQYF
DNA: TGTGCCAGCAGCGTAGCGGGGGGCCCCCGGGATACGCAGTATTTT

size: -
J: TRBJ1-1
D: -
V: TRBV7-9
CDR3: CASSLQGGGTEAFF
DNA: TGTGCCAGCAGCTTACAGGGAGGTGGCACTGAAGCTTTCTTT

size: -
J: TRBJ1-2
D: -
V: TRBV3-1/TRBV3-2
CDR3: CASSPGGGVGYTF
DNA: TGTGCCAGCAGCCCGGGTGGGGGGGTCGGCTACACCTTC

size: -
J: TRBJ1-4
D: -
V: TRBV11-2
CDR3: CASSSNGGVLNEKLFF
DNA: TGTGCCAGCAGCTCAAATGGGGGGGTCCTTAATGAAAAACTGTTTTTT

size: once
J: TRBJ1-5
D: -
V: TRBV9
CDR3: CASSPQGFRDQPQHF
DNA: TGTGCCAGCAGCCCACAGGGTTTTCGCGATCAGCCCCAGCATTTT

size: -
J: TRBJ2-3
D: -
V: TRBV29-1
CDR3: CSVDTDSRLSTDTQYF
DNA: TGCAGCGTTGACACGGACAGCCGTCTAAGCACAGATACGCAGTATTTT

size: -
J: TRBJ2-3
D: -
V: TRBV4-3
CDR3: CASSQREITDTQYF
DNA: TGCGCCAGCAGCCAACGGGAGATAACAGATACGCAGTATTTT

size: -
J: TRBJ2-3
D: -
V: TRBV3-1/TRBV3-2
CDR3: CASSQGRIDTQYF
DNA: TGTGCCAGCAGCCAGGGGAGGATAGATACGCAGTATTTT

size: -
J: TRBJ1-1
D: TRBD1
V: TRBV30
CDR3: CAWTKGDRVYSEAFF
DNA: TGTGCCTGGACCAAGGGAGACAGGGTGTACTCTGAAGCTTTCTTT

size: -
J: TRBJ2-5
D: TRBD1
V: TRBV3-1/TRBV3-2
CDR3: CASSLRQGSQTQYF
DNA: TGTGCCAGCAGCCTAAGACAGGGGAGTCAGACCCAGTACTTC

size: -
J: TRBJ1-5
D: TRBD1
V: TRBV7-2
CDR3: CASSPTGGGNQPQHF
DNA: TGTGCCAGCAGTCCAACAGGGGGTGGCAATCAGCCCCAGCATTTT

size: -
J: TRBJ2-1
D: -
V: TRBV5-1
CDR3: CASSLAGKPEGEQFF
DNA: TGCGCCAGCAGCTTGGCCGGAAAGCCCGAGGGTGAGCAGTTCTTC

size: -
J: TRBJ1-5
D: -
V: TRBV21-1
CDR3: CASSKKGAEIPYQPQHF
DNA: TGTGCCAGCAGCAAAAAGGGGGCGGAGATTCCCTATCAGCCCCAGCATTTT

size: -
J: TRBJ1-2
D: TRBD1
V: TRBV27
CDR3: CASSSTGGVGYTF
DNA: TGTGCCAGCAGTTCGACAGGGGGCGTAGGCTACACCTTC

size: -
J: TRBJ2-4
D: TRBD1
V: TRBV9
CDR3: CASSGGTGENIQYF
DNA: TGTGCCAGCAGCGGAGGGACAGGAGAAAACATTCAGTACTTC

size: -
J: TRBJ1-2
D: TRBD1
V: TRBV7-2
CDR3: CASSPHMPGTGILGYTF
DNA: TGTGCCAGCAGCCCACATATGCCCGGGACAGGGATACTTGGCTACACCTTC

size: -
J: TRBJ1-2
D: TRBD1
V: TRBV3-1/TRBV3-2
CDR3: CASSQQGQGDSASGYTF
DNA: TGTGCCAGCAGCCAACAGGGGCAGGGGGATAGCGCGTCTGGCTACACCTTC

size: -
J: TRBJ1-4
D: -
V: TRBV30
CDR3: CAWMRGTNEKLFF
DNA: TGTGCCTGGATGCGGGGCACTAATGAAAAACTGTTTTTT

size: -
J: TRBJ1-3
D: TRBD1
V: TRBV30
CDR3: CAWSVTGAGNTIYF
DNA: TGTGCCTGGAGTGTGACAGGGGCTGGAAACACCATATATTTT

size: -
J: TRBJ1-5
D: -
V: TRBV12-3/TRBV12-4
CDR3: CASRSGGIQPQHF
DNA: TGTGCCAGCAGATCTGGAGGGATTCAGCCCCAGCATTTT

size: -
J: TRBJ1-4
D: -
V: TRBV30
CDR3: CAPMEEKLFF
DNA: TGTGCCCCTATGGAGGAAAAACTGTTTTTT

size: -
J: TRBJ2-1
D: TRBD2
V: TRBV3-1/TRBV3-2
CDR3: CASSQGPGVAGDNEQFF
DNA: TGTGCCAGCAGCCAAGGTCCCGGGGTAGCGGGGGACAATGAGCAGTTCTTC

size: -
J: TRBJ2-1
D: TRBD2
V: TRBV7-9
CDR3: CASSSGLASNEQFF
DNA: TGTGCCAGCAGCTCGGGACTAGCGAGCAATGAGCAGTTCTTC

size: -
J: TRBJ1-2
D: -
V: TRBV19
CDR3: CASSKKIAGFDGYTF
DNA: TGTGCCAGTAGTAAAAAGATAGCAGGGTTCGATGGCTACACCTTC